The present TCR beta chain was sequenced within a study of CD8+ T cells in alopecia areata. This CDR3 has 15 amino acids. CDR1 and CDR2 from the germline V gene are MNHNY and SVGAGI (reference sequence). After removal of 2 bases from V and 4 bases from J, the junction contained 6 bases not matched to a gene. As the sequencing template, cDNA was produced by extracting RNA and reverse transcribing it. Using immunoSEQ multiplex PCR, the repertoire was profiled, and TCRdb retains in-frame clones only, with some absent. Of 65,000 to 95,000 clones listed, approximately 50% are singletons. Sequenced sample: NKG2D-high CD8+ T cells sorted from blood. This sequence was found in a human donor with alopecia areata. The gene calls are TRBV6-6 and TRBJ2-7, with 9 bases identical to TRBD2. CDR3 sequence reads: CASSYVGSGGYEQYF. The CDR3 nucleotides are TGTGCCAGCAGTTACGTGGGTAGCGGGGGTTACGAGCAGTACTTC.